The rows below give T cell receptor beta chains drawn from one sample of a study of T cells in Graves' hyperthyroidism and ophthalmopathy. TCRdb reanalysed the multiplex PCR reads using MiXCR and keeps one entry per CDR3 protein. The table has about 610,000 distinct CDR3 sequences, about a sixth seen once. What was sequenced was blood. The receptors stem from a woman in her thirties or forties with Graves' ophthalmopathy. CDR3s include the opening cysteine and the closing phenylalanine or tryptophan. The D gene is left open where the match is weak. Only some rows state a clone size, as once, few, many or a class for expanded clones.

J gene	D gene	clone size	V gene	CDR3 DNA	CDR3 protein
TRBJ1-1	-	many	TRBV2	TGTGCCAGCACCCTGGACGGGAACACTGAAGCTTTCTTT	CASTLDGNTEAFF
TRBJ2-2	TRBD2	many	TRBV7-8	TGTGCCAGCAGCTTAGTTGCGGGGGTGAACACCGGGGAGCTGTTTTTT	CASSLVAGVNTGELFF
TRBJ2-7	TRBD1	many	TRBV6-2/TRBV6-3	TGTGCCAGCAGTTATTATTTCGAGTACGGCAGGGGGCTTCACGAGCAGTACTTC	CASSYYFEYGRGLHEQYF
TRBJ2-1	TRBD2	-	TRBV20-1	TGCAGTGCTAGAGCGGGGGGTGAGCAGTTCTTC	CSARAGGEQFF
TRBJ2-7	TRBD2	-	TRBV2	TGTGCCAGCAGTGTGAGCGGGGGGGCCGGTGTATACGAGCAGTACTTC	CASSVSGGAGVYEQYF
TRBJ2-7	-	few	TRBV12-3/TRBV12-4	TGTGCCAGCAGTCAGAGTCTCGCGGAGGAGCAGTACTTC	CASSQSLAEEQYF
TRBJ2-5	TRBD1	-	TRBV5-1	TGCGCCAGCAGCGCTTCCTCTGGGACAGACCAAGAGACCCAGTACTTC	CASSASSGTDQETQYF
TRBJ2-1	-	many	TRBV6-1	TGTGCCAGCAGTGACTATACTAGCCTGGCCAATGAGCAGTTCTTC	CASSDYTSLANEQFF
TRBJ2-3	TRBD2	-	TRBV24-1	TGTGCCACCAGTGATGTGACTAGCGGGAGTACAGATACGCAGTATTTT	CATSDVTSGSTDTQYF
TRBJ2-5	-	few	TRBV2	TGTGCCAGCAGGGTCTTTGGGATATTGGGGTACTTC	CASRVFGILGYF
TRBJ2-1	-	many	TRBV27	TGTGCCAGCAGTTTCCGGCAGGGTTCGAATGAGCAGTTCTTC	CASSFRQGSNEQFF
TRBJ1-2	TRBD1	many	TRBV13	TGTGCCATGGAATACCCGGGACAGACGAACTATGGCTACACCTTC	CAMEYPGQTNYGYTF
TRBJ2-2	-	many	TRBV11-2	TGTGCCAGCAGCCCTATGCGGGGAATAAACACCGGGGAGCTGTTTTTT	CASSPMRGINTGELFF
TRBJ1-3	-	-	TRBV28	TGTGCCAGCAGTTCCCAAACAGTCGCTGGAAACACCATATATTTT	CASSSQTVAGNTIYF
TRBJ2-5	TRBD1	-	TRBV6-5	TGTGCCAGCAGTCTACAGGACAGGGCCCAAGAGACCCAGTACTTC	CASSLQDRAQETQYF
TRBJ1-5	-	few	TRBV5-1	TGCGCCAGCAGCCGGGACCCTAGCAATCAGCCCCAGCATTTT	CASSRDPSNQPQHF
TRBJ1-1	-	many	TRBV3-1	TGTGCCAGCAGCCATGGGGGGCGGACTGAAGCTTTCTTT	CASSHGGRTEAFF
TRBJ1-2	TRBD1	many	TRBV28	TGTGCCAGCAGTGCCTCACGGACAGGGGGCTTTTATGGCTACACCTTC	CASSASRTGGFYGYTF
TRBJ2-1	-	few	TRBV24-1	TGTGCCACCAGTGGGGTGGCGGATAGCTCCTACAATGAGCAGTTCTTC	CATSGVADSSYNEQFF
TRBJ1-2	TRBD1	many	TRBV5-1	TGCGCCAGCAGCTTGGAGGGCTCAGGGGGCGGCTATGGCTACACCTTC	CASSLEGSGGGYGYTF
TRBJ2-1	-	many	TRBV2	TGTGCCAGCAGTGACGGTAGGCGGGATGAGCAGTTCTTC	CASSDGRRDEQFF
TRBJ2-1	-	many	TRBV3-1	TGTGCCAGCAGCTCACTGGGGAATGAGCAGTTCTTC	CASSSLGNEQFF
TRBJ1-2	TRBD1	-	TRBV3-1	TGTGCCAGCAGCAAAGATCGGACAGGTCCAGGTGGCTACACCTTC	CASSKDRTGPGGYTF
TRBJ2-3	-	many	TRBV28	TGTGCCAGCAGGCCCGGCAGGGATACGCAGTATTTT	CASRPGRDTQYF
TRBJ2-5	-	many	TRBV28	TGTGCCAGCAGTTTTCTCAGGGAGCAAGAGACCCAGTACTTC	CASSFLREQETQYF
TRBJ2-5	-	-	TRBV11-2	TGTGCCAGCAGCCCCGTGCAGGCCAGACGAGAGACCCAGTACTTC	CASSPVQARRETQYF